What follows describes a single TCR beta chain. Per the original methods: Quantification of nucleated cells was approximated via reference gene primer amplification. TCRdb's table, derived via immunoSEQ multiplex PCR, lists solely in-frame clones and lacks some. That table gives V, J and clone size, and the DNA gave D and trimming. Of about 52,000 clones listed, about 90% are singletons. This sample was taken from a study of blood T cell repertoires in COVID-19. Study summary: The United States, Italy and Spain provided the acute and convalescent COVID-19 samples. Nucleic acid was either cDNA or gDNA, and it came from T cells, B-cell-depleted T cells, or PBMCs.

The germline V gene encodes CDR1 MDHEN and CDR2 SYDVKM. V shed 5 bases and J shed 1 base, with 14 bases lying between them. The CDR3 spans 15 residues. The V gene is TRBV28, the J gene TRBJ2-5; weak D call: TRBD1 (6 bases). The sequence was collected from a man older than 75 with active or convalescent COVID-19. Sequenced material: peripheral blood. The CDR3 nucleotides are TGTGCCAGCAGTGGGGGCCGGGGTCGCCAAGAGACCCAGTACTTC. This sequence encodes CASSGGRGRQETQYF.